The clone carrying this T cell receptor (beta chain) was counted a few times. This sample is part of a study of T cell responses to AZD1222 COVID-19 vaccine. Here immunoSEQ multiplex PCR was the method, and the copy in TCRdb shows in-frame clones only, minus some. In the table there are under 150,000 clones, approximately 94% of which are singletons. This clonotype was obtained from an adult in good health. This sample comprised peripheral blood, obtained on day 0 of AZD1222 vaccination.

CDR3 DNA: TGCGCCAGCAGCTTGGACGGGACAGGTGTCTACGAGCAGTACTTC. This translates into CASSLDGTGVYEQYF. The chain recombines TRBV5-1 with TRBJ2-7; TRBD1 matches at 8 bases. Germline CDR1 and CDR2: SGHRS and YFSETQ. The CDR3 spans 15 residues. V shed 0 bases, J shed 3 bases, and the junction held 5 bases outside the gene matches.